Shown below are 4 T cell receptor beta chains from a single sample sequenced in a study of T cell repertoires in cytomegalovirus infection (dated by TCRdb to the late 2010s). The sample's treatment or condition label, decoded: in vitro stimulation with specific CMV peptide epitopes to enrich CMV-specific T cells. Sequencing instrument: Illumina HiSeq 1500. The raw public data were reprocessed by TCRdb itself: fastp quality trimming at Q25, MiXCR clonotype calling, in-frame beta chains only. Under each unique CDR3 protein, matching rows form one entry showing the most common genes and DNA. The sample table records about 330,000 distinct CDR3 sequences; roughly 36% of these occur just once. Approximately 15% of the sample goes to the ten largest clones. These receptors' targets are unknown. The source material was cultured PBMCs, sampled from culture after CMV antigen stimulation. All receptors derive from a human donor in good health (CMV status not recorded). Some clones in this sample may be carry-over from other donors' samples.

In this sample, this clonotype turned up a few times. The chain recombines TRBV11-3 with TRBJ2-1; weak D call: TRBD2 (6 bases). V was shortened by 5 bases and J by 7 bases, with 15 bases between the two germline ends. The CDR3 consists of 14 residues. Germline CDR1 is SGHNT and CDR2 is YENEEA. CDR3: CASSLGTFVNEQFF. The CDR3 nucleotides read TGTGCCAGCAGCCTAGGGACTTTTGTTAATGAGCAGTTCTTC.

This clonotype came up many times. The CDR3 reads CASSWPSSGIRDEQYF. Written as DNA, the CDR3 is TGTGCCAGCAGCTGGCCCTCTAGCGGGATAAGGGACGAGCAGTACTTC. The chain links TRBV7-2 to TRBJ2-7, with 9 bases aligning to TRBD2. Germline V lookup: CDR1 SGHTA, CDR2 FQGNSA. Trimming at V came to 4 bases and at J to 5 bases, leaving 12 bases not matched to a gene. The CDR3 extends over 16 amino acids.

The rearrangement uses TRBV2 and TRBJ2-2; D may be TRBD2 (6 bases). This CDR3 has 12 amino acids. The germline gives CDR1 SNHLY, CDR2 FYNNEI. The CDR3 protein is CAHGDGGGELFF. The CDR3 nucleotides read TGTGCTCACGGGGACGGGGGCGGGGAGCTGTTTTTT.

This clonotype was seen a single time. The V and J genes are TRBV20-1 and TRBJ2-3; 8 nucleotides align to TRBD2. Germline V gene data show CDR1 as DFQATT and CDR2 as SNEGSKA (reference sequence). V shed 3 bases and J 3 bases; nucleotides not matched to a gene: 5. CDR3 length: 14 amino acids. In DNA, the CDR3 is TGCAGTGCTAGGACTAGCGAGGGGACAGATACGCAGTATTTT. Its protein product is CSARTSEGTDTQYF.